The 9 T cell receptor beta chains reported below all come from one sample, sequenced in a study of T cell responses to AZD1222 COVID-19 vaccine. Generated by immunoSEQ multiplex PCR, the TCRdb table keeps only in-frame clones and is missing some. This table holds approximately 140,000 clones, 90% found once. Material: peripheral blood, obtained on day 0 of AZD1222 vaccination. The receptors were gathered from an adult in good health.

V usage is TRBV2 and J usage is TRBJ2-7; D possibly corresponds to TRBD2 (6 bases). This CDR3 has 15 residues. The germline CDR1 and CDR2 sequences are SNHLY and FYNNEI. V was shortened by 7 bases and J by 3 bases, with 19 bases between the two germline ends. The CDR3: CASTPPGRGSYEQYF. The CDR3 nucleotides read TGTGCCAGCACTCCCCCGGGACGGGGGAGCTACGAGCAGTACTTC. The full variable domain, its missing parts supplied by reference TRBV2 and TRBJ2-7, is EPEVTQTPSHQVTQMGQEVILRCVPISNHLYFYWYRQILGQKVEFLVSFYNNEISEKSEIFDDQFSVERPDGSNFTLKIRSTKLEDSAMYFCASTPPGRGSYEQYFGPGTRLTVT.

This sequence joins TRBV18 and TRBJ2-4, with a possible D match to TRBD1 (6 bases). The CDR3 has 15 residues. The germline V gene has CDR1 KGHSH and CDR2 LQKENI. V lost 2 bases and J lost 5, with 13 bases in between. CDR3 DNA: TGTGCCAGCTCACCATCTTCCGCAGGGGAAAACATTCAGTACTTC. Residues: CASSPSSAGENIQYF. Combining the CDR3 with reference TRBV18 and TRBJ2-4 gives the whole variable domain NAGVMQNPRHLVRRRGQEARLRCSPMKGHSHVYWYRQLPEEGLKFMVYLQKENIIDESGMPKERFSAEFPKEGPSILRIQQVVRGDSAAYFCASSPSSAGENIQYFGAGTRLSVL.

V is TRBV7-6 and J is TRBJ1-5, with D perhaps matching TRBD1 (6 bases). V was cut by 4 bases and J by 5 bases, with 18 bases left in between. The CDR3 consists of 16 residues. Germline-derived CDR1 and CDR2 are SGHVS and FNYEAQ. The CDR3 DNA sequence: TGTGCCAGCAGCTCTTCGGGAGGCAGGGGACATCAGCCCCAGCATTTT. Translation: CASSSSGGRGHQPQHF.

The chain joins TRBV27 to TRBJ1-5, with 8 positions matching TRBD1. Looked up from germline, CDR1 is MNHEY and CDR2 is SMNVEV (reference sequence). With 3 bases clipped from V and 3 bases from J, the junction kept 1 base outside the gene matches. CDR3 size: 14 residues. The CDR3 sequence is CASSLDRVNQPQHF. As DNA, the CDR3 is TGTGCCAGCAGTTTGGACAGGGTCAATCAGCCCCAGCATTTT.

This chain uses TRBV3-1 (or the pseudogene TRBV3-2) with TRBJ1-2, with TRBD1 as a possible D gene (6 bases). The germline gives CDR1 LGHDT, CDR2 YNNKEL (reference sequence). Trimming pared 0 bases from V and 3 bases from J, leaving 11 bases between. This CDR3 spans 15 amino acids. CDR3 sequence (DNA): TGTGCCAGCAGCCAAGATCAGCAGGGGTACTATGGCTACACCTTC. Translation: CASSQDQQGYYGYTF.

The chain recombines TRBV6-4 with TRBJ1-6, with 7 bases that match TRBD1. Germline V lookup: CDR1 MRHNA, CDR2 SNTAGT. This CDR3 contains 15 residues. After removal of 6 bases from V and 4 bases from J, the junction contained 6 bases not matched to a gene. In DNA form, the CDR3 reads TGTGCCAGCAGCGTGGGACAGAGTTATAATTCACCCCTCCACTTT. Its protein product is CASSVGQSYNSPLHF.

V is TRBV28 and J is TRBJ1-2, with D perhaps TRBD1 (6 bases). Trimming pared 6 bases from V and 4 bases from J, leaving 18 bases between. Per germline, CDR1 MDHEN and CDR2 SYDVKM. This CDR3 comprises 15 residues. CDR3 sequence: CASRARRGAVYGYTF. As DNA, the CDR3 is TGTGCCAGCAGAGCAAGAAGGGGGGCGGTCTATGGCTACACCTTC.

V is TRBV3-1 (or the pseudogene TRBV3-2) and J is TRBJ2-1, with TRBD2 matching over 11 bases. Germline lookup yields CDR1 LGHDT and CDR2 YNNKEL (reference sequence). This CDR3 spans 15 amino acids. Germline trimming cut 4 bases from V and 5 bases from J; bases unmatched to any gene: 4. The CDR3 DNA sequence: TGTGCCAGCAGCCTAGCGGGGGGGCGGGACAATGAGCAGTTCTTC. It codes for CASSLAGGRDNEQFF.

CDR3 loop: CASSLDLAGGNEQFF. The CDR3 nucleotides read TGTGCCAGCAGCTTAGATTTAGCGGGCGGCAATGAGCAGTTCTTC. The chain couples TRBV11-3 to TRBJ2-1; 7 nucleotides align to TRBD2. Germline V gene data show CDR1 as SGHNT and CDR2 as YENEEA. Trimming took 0 bases from V and 6 from J; bases not matched to a gene: 5. The CDR3 loop spans 15 amino acids.